What follows are 13 T cell receptor beta chains derived from one specimen sequenced in a study of Ad26.COV2.S vaccination and SARS-CoV-2 variants. Libraries were prepared by immunoSEQ multiplex PCR; TCRdb keeps only in-frame clonotypes and omits some of them. The data show over 100,000 clones, 60% to 85% seen once. Sequencing was performed on peripheral blood, taken after recovery from COVID-19. The receptors here all came from a human donor who had recovered from COVID-19.

This clone appeared once. The chain couples TRBV9 to TRBJ2-7; maybe TRBD1 (5 bases). CDR3 length: 14 residues. The ends were cut back, 2 bases at V and 0 bases at J, with 9 bases in the middle. Germline CDR1 reads SGDLS; CDR2 reads YYNGEE. CDR3: CASSVTGTSYEQYF. CDR3 nucleotides: TGTGCCAGCAGCGTCACAGGAACCTCCTACGAGCAGTACTTC.

Only one count was recorded for this clone. The chain joins TRBV5-4 to TRBJ2-7, with D perhaps given as TRBD1 or TRBD2 (5 bases each). Between the trimmed V and J ends, which lost 4 bases and 5 bases, there was a span of 16 bases. The CDR3 is made up of 14 amino acids. Germline loops: CDR1 SGHNT, CDR2 YYREEE (reference sequence). The CDR3, as DNA: TGTGCCAGCAGCCTGAACCCCAGGGACCACGAGCAGTACTTC. Translating gives CASSLNPRDHEQYF.

The V and J genes are TRBV2 and TRBJ2-3; 13 bases are a match to TRBD2. The CDR3 has 15 amino acids. Trimming at V came to 7 bases and at J to 1 base, leaving 2 bases not matched to a gene. Germline CDR1 is SNHLY and CDR2 is FYNNEI. This chain's CDR3 is CASKGLAGGTDTQYF. The CDR3 DNA reads as TGTGCCAGCAAAGGACTAGCGGGGGGCACAGATACGCAGTATTTT.

This sequence joins TRBV12-5 and TRBJ1-1; D gene unclear. Trimming cost V 3 bases and J 0 bases, with 17 bases left between them. The CDR3 runs to 17 residues. The germline CDR1 and CDR2 sequences are LGHNT and FRNRAP. CDR3: CASGFIQVTVMNTEAFF. The CDR3 coding sequence is TGTGCTAGTGGTTTCATTCAGGTCACGGTCATGAACACTGAAGCTTTCTTT.

The chain couples TRBV10-2 to TRBJ2-7; a possible D gene is TRBD1 (6 bases). Trimming removed 4 bases at V and 3 bases at J, with 10 bases between. Germline V CDR1 and CDR2: WSHSY, SAAADI. The CDR3 has 13 amino acids. CDR3 region: CASSAGAGYEQYF. The CDR3 coding sequence is TGCGCCAGCAGTGCAGGGGCCGGCTACGAGCAGTACTTC.

The chain recombines TRBV6-5 with TRBJ2-2; tentative D call: TRBD2 (6 bases). The CDR3 is 13 residues long. Trimming cost V 7 bases and J 7 bases, with 13 bases left between them. CDR1 is MNHEY, CDR2 SVGAGI, per germline. DNA of the CDR3: TGTGCCAGCACCATCTTGGGGGGCGGGGAGCTGTTTTTT. It specifies CASTILGGGELFF.

The V and J genes are TRBV29-1 and TRBJ1-4; D remains unclear. Trimming took off 1 base at V and 5 bases at J, with 8 bases between the two ends. The CDR3 totals 13 residues. Germline lookup yields CDR1 SQVTM and CDR2 ANQGSEA. The DNA of the CDR3 is TGCAGCGTTGAAGGGTACCAGAATGAAAAACTGTTTTTT. This translates into CSVEGYQNEKLFF.

This chain joins TRBV3-1 (or the pseudogene TRBV3-2) and TRBJ2-2, with 9 bases lining up with TRBD1. From germline, CDR1 is LGHDT and CDR2 YNNKEL (reference sequence). The CDR3 is 18 residues long. The junction had 15 bases not matched to a gene; V was cut back by 5 bases and J by 5 bases. The CDR3 DNA reads TGTGCCAGCAGCACACACAGGGGGCGCTTTGGGTTTACCGGGGAGCTGTTTTTT. The encoded protein is CASSTHRGRFGFTGELFF.

The rearrangement uses TRBV29-1 and TRBJ1-5, with no clear D. Germline CDR1 reads SQVTM; CDR2 reads ANQGSEA. Trimming stripped 5 bases from V and 9 bases from J, with 17 bases between. The CDR3 extends over 13 amino acids. CDR3 DNA: TGCAGCGTTCGGGGTGCAGGCGAGGGGCCCCAGCATTTT. It translates to CSVRGAGEGPQHF.

The V call is TRBV9, the J call TRBJ1-1; D is ambiguous. Trimming cost V 0 bases and J 11 bases, with 17 bases left between them. The CDR3 is 14 amino acids. Germline V lookup: CDR1 SGDLS, CDR2 YYNGEE. The CDR3 nucleotides are TGTGCCAGCAGCGTAGGATGGACTCTGAGGGAGGCTTTCTTT. This gives the protein CASSVGWTLREAFF.

The chain combines TRBV7-9 with TRBJ2-7; TRBD1 agrees at 8 bases. V lost 5 bases, J lost 2 bases, and 8 bases stayed unmatched. Germline-derived CDR1 and CDR2 are SEHNR and FQNEAQ (reference sequence). The CDR3 is 15 amino acids. The CDR3 is CASSASGTGAYEQYF. The CDR3 nucleotides are TGTGCCAGCAGCGCCTCCGGGACAGGAGCCTACGAGCAGTACTTC.

CDR3 DNA sequence: TGTGCCAGCAGTGAGGGGAACTACAATGAGCAGTTCTTC. Its protein is CASSEGNYNEQFF. The chain recombines TRBV6-1 with TRBJ2-1; unclear D gene. The germline gives CDR1 MNHNS, CDR2 SASEGT. This CDR3 is 13 amino acids long. Trimming took 3 bases from V and 3 from J, leaving 6 bases between them.

The V call is TRBV5-1, the J call TRBJ2-1; 9 positions match TRBD1. This CDR3 has 15 residues. V gave up 2 bases and J gave up 6 bases; unmatched junction bases: 6. In germline, CDR1 is SGHRS, CDR2 YFSETQ. CDR3 amino acids: CASSLQGASANEQFF. The CDR3 nucleotides are TGCGCCAGCAGCTTACAGGGGGCGTCTGCCAATGAGCAGTTCTTC. Variable domain in full (rest from reference TRBV5-1 and TRBJ2-1): KAGVTQTPRYLIKTRGQQVTLSCSPISGHRSVSWYQQTPGQGLQFLFEYFSETQRNKGNFPGRFSGRQFSNSRSEMNVSTLELGDSALYLCASSLQGASANEQFFGPGTRLTVL.